These 29 T cell receptor beta chains share one sample of origin, sequenced in a study of blood T cell repertoires in COVID-19. The method was immunoSEQ multiplex PCR; TCRdb's version includes in-frame clones alone and lacks a portion of them. This sample has approximately 190,000 clones, with 88% found just once. Input material: peripheral blood. These receptors were collected from a man aged 35 to 55 with active or convalescent COVID-19.

This clone is categorized as medium-sized. The rearrangement joins TRBV6-5 to TRBJ1-3; D is unresolved. With 4 bases removed from V and 3 bases from J, the gap between germline ends came to 10 bases. Per the germline V gene, CDR1 is MNHEY and CDR2 is SVGAGI. The CDR3 is 14 amino acids. The CDR3 DNA reads TGTGCCAGCAGTTTAGCGGGCAATGGAAACACCATATATTTT. It encodes CASSLAGNGNTIYF.

The chain employs TRBV6-5 and TRBJ1-2; D call uncertain. CDR3 size: 11 residues. Germline V gene data show CDR1 as MNHEY and CDR2 as SVGAGI. Trimming removed 7 bases at V and 4 bases at J, with 7 bases between. The CDR3 protein is CASMSLYGYTF. CDR3 sequence (DNA): TGTGCCAGCATGTCCCTCTATGGCTACACCTTC.

This clone was seen just once. V is TRBV7-2 and J is TRBJ1-1; a weak D match, TRBD1 (5 bases). Between the trimmed V and J ends, which lost 1 base and 6 bases, there was a span of 21 bases. The CDR3 contains 17 residues. Germline V gene data show CDR1 as SGHTA and CDR2 as FQGNSA. The chain's CDR3 is CASSLGYYQGRGPEAFF. CDR3 nucleotide sequence: TGTGCCAGCAGCTTAGGCTACTACCAGGGAAGAGGTCCTGAAGCTTTCTTT.

The CDR3 loop is CASSLIPGGEAEAFF. The DNA for the CDR3 is TGTGCCAGCAGCTTGATACCCGGGGGTGAGGCTGAAGCTTTCTTT. The chain employs TRBV28 and TRBJ1-1; D perhaps matches TRBD1 (5 bases). Looked up from germline, CDR1 is MDHEN and CDR2 is SYDVKM. The CDR3 spans 15 residues. With 6 bases removed from V and 6 bases from J, the gap between germline ends came to 20 bases.

The chain couples TRBV19 to TRBJ1-5, with a weak D call TRBD1 (5 bases). This CDR3 has 18 amino acids. CDR1 is LNHDA and CDR2 is SQIVND in the germline V gene (reference sequence). The V gene lost 1 base and the J gene lost 6 bases, with 22 bases spanning the gap. This CDR3 reads CASSIAPAGSGRFQPQHF. For the CDR3, the DNA is TGTGCCAGTAGTATAGCCCCGGCGGGGTCAGGGCGTTTTCAGCCCCAGCATTTT.

The chain is built from TRBV5-6 and TRBJ1-5; D is perhaps TRBD1 (5 bases). In germline, CDR1 is SGHDT, CDR2 YYEEEE. This CDR3 has 17 amino acids. Trimming took 4 bases from V and 0 from J, leaving 17 bases between them. DNA of the CDR3: TGTGCCAGCAGCGCAAAAGACAGAGGCACTAGCAATCAGCCCCAGCATTTT. This sequence encodes CASSAKDRGTSNQPQHF.

The V and J genes are TRBV5-4 and TRBJ2-7; 8 bases map to TRBD1. This CDR3 contains 13 residues. J gave up 3 bases and V 1 base, and 0 bases lay outside the gene matches. Germline loops: CDR1 SGHNT, CDR2 YYREEE (reference sequence). In nucleotides, the CDR3 is TGTGCCAGCAGCTTGACAGGGGGCTACGAGCAGTACTTC. Translated, it gives CASSLTGGYEQYF.

This clone was counted a single time. V is TRBV10-3 and J is TRBJ1-1; TRBD1 matches at 8 bases. The CDR3 has 15 amino acids. Germline CDR1 reads ENHRY; CDR2 reads SYGVKD. With 5 bases clipped from V and 1 base from J, the junction kept 6 bases outside the gene matches. CDR3 DNA: TGTGCCATCAGTAAAAGCGACAGGGGGAACACTGAAGCTTTCTTT. Translated: CAISKSDRGNTEAFF.

This clone was seen more than once but under ten times. V gene TRBV6-1 combines with J gene TRBJ1-5; the match to TRBD1 covers 9 bases. With 2 bases clipped from V and 2 bases from J, the junction kept 13 bases outside the gene matches. The CDR3 loop spans 19 amino acids. Germline CDR1 and CDR2: MNHNS and SASEGT. The CDR3 spells CASSERGTGTGAGNQPQHF. The CDR3 DNA follows: TGTGCCAGCAGTGAACGCGGGACAGGGACCGGGGCCGGCAATCAGCCCCAGCATTTT.

This clone was seen many times. This CDR3 reads CASSPGQGFYEQYF. CDR3 nucleotide sequence: TGTGCCAGCAGCCCGGGACAGGGGTTCTACGAGCAGTACTTC. The V call is TRBV7-3, the J call TRBJ2-7, with 10 bases that match TRBD1. The ends lost 5 bases at V and 3 bases at J; junction bases unmatched: 4. Germline V gene sequence: CDR1 SGHTA, CDR2 FQGTGA. This CDR3 is 14 amino acids long.

V gene TRBV10-3 combines with J gene TRBJ2-7; TRBD1 aligns across 11 bases. Germline V CDR1 and CDR2: ENHRY, SYGVKD. After removal of 3 bases from V and 5 bases from J, the junction contained 6 bases not matched to a gene. The CDR3 extends over 15 amino acids. CDR3 residues: CAISDSGTGGDEQYF. As DNA, the CDR3 is TGTGCCATCAGTGACTCCGGGACAGGGGGGGACGAGCAGTACTTC.

The chain carries TRBV5-5 and TRBJ2-2, with TRBD1 matching 9 bases. The ends lost 2 bases at V and 3 bases at J; junction bases unmatched: 2. Germline CDR1 and CDR2: SGHKS and YYEKEE (reference sequence). CDR3 length equals 15 residues. The CDR3 DNA sequence: TGTGCCAGCAGCTTTACAGGGGGCGACACCGGGGAGCTGTTTTTT. Its protein is CASSFTGGDTGELFF.

The V and J genes are TRBV2 and TRBJ1-6, with 8 nucleotides matching TRBD1. V lost 4 bases and J lost 10; bases outside the gene matches: 6. Per the germline V gene, CDR1 is SNHLY and CDR2 is FYNNEI. This CDR3 has 14 amino acids. DNA of the CDR3: TGTGCCAGCAGTGCGCCAGGGGGCAACTCACCCCTCCACTTT. Protein product: CASSAPGGNSPLHF.

The chain couples TRBV5-1 to TRBJ2-2, with 9 positions matching TRBD2. Germline V CDR1 and CDR2: SGHRS, YFSETQ. The CDR3 spans 16 residues. V was pared by 0 bases and J by 6 bases, with 6 bases of the junction left unmatched. CDR3 DNA sequence: TGCGCCAGCAGCTTGGAGCGGGGGGTCACACCCGGGGAGCTGTTTTTT. Translation gives CASSLERGVTPGELFF.

The chain is built from TRBV12-3 or TRBV12-4 and TRBJ2-7; 7 bases are shared with TRBD1. The CDR3 extends over 13 amino acids. The V gene end was trimmed by 9 bases and the J gene end by 0 bases; junction bases not matched to a gene: 5. The CDR3: CASMPGGSYEQYF. The CDR3 region has the DNA TGTGCCAGTATGCCAGGGGGCTCCTACGAGCAGTACTTC.

The chain recombines TRBV4-1 with TRBJ2-2, with TRBD1 identical over 9 bases. With 0 bases clipped from V and 0 bases from J, the junction kept 2 bases outside the gene matches. The CDR3 runs to 17 residues. The germline V gene encodes CDR1 MGHRA and CDR2 YSYEKL. The CDR3 DNA reads as TGCGCCAGCAGCCAAGAGGGGACAGGGCCGAACACCGGGGAGCTGTTTTTT. Translated: CASSQEGTGPNTGELFF.

The chain has TRBV11-2 and TRBJ1-2, with TRBD1 matching 9 bases. J lost 5 bases, V lost 7 bases, and 5 bases had no gene match. Germline CDR1 and CDR2: SGHAT and FQNNGV. The CDR3 extends over 13 amino acids. The CDR3 spells CASTLGTGYGYTF. CDR3 DNA sequence: TGTGCCAGCACCCTAGGGACAGGGTATGGCTACACCTTC.

This chain uses TRBV7-9 with TRBJ1-1; no clear D. The CDR3 spans 12 residues. V was trimmed by 2 bases and J by 7 bases, leaving 8 bases between them. CDR1 SEHNR and CDR2 FQNEAQ come from the germline V gene (reference sequence). This CDR3 reads CASSLPRGEAFF. CDR3 nucleotides: TGTGCCAGCAGCTTACCTCGGGGTGAAGCTTTCTTT.

V gene TRBV6-5 combines with J gene TRBJ1-1, with a weak D call TRBD1 (5 bases). Germline V gene lookup returns CDR1 MNHEY and CDR2 SVGAGI. The CDR3 covers 12 residues. Trimming stripped 8 bases from V and 3 bases from J, with 10 bases between. The CDR3, as DNA: TGTGCCAGCTCGGGGGTAGACACTGAAGCTTTCTTT. It specifies CASSGVDTEAFF.

The V call is TRBV18, the J call TRBJ2-5, with 8 bases lining up with TRBD1. V lost 6 bases and J lost 1; bases outside the gene matches: 10. There are 16 residues in the CDR3. Per germline, CDR1 KGHSH and CDR2 LQKENI. CDR3: CASSPTKDRGQETQYF. The CDR3 coding sequence is TGTGCCAGCTCCCCCACGAAAGACAGGGGCCAAGAGACCCAGTACTTC.

The J gene is TRBJ1-2, the V gene TRBV28; 9 nucleotides agree with TRBD1. The CDR3 covers 14 residues. Germline-derived CDR1 and CDR2 are MDHEN and SYDVKM. Losses at the gene ends were 6 bases for V and 2 bases for J; bases not matched to a gene: 4. CDR3 sequence (DNA): TGTGCCAGCAGGGAGGGGACAGGGAACTATGGCTACACCTTC. This gives the protein CASREGTGNYGYTF.

The chain links TRBV27 to TRBJ1-1; perhaps TRBD1 as D (6 bases). Trimming cost V 7 bases and J 0 bases, with 12 bases left between them. This CDR3 has 14 amino acids. From germline, CDR1 is MNHEY and CDR2 SMNVEV (reference sequence). The CDR3 region is CASTSTGMNTEAFF. The CDR3 region has the DNA TGTGCCAGCACCTCCACAGGGATGAACACTGAAGCTTTCTTT.

This clone was counted once. V usage is TRBV5-1 and J usage is TRBJ2-3; no definite D call. The ends were cut back, 4 bases at V and 2 bases at J, with 8 bases in the middle. This CDR3 has 13 amino acids. Per germline, CDR1 SGHRS and CDR2 YFSETQ. CDR3 sequence: CASSIKLTDTQYF. The DNA for the CDR3 is TGCGCCAGCAGCATAAAGCTCACAGATACGCAGTATTTT.

The chain carries TRBV2 and TRBJ2-3, with 7 bases fitting TRBD1. V dropped 5 bases and J dropped 0; count of bases not matched to a gene: 5. The germline V gene encodes CDR1 SNHLY and CDR2 FYNNEI. The CDR3 has 15 amino acids. For the CDR3, the DNA is TGTGCCAGCAGTCAACAGGGGATGAGCACAGATACGCAGTATTTT. It is translated as CASSQQGMSTDTQYF.

The chain couples TRBV19 to TRBJ1-5; D unclear. This CDR3 has 11 residues. Germline CDR1 reads LNHDA; CDR2 reads SQIVND (reference sequence). CDR3 nucleotides: TGTGCAATTGGCCGCAATCAGCCCCAGCATTTT. It codes for CAIGRNQPQHF.

The J gene is TRBJ1-1, the V gene TRBV6-6; D is ambiguous. The CDR3 loop spans 15 amino acids. Per the germline V gene, CDR1 is MNHNY and CDR2 is SVGAGI (reference sequence). V lost 2 bases to trimming and J lost 1 base, with 11 bases between them. DNA of the CDR3: TGTGCCAGCAGTTACCGATTAGGCGGGAACACTGAAGCTTTCTTT. It encodes CASSYRLGGNTEAFF.

The CDR3 sequence: CASSETLRGRPNTASYGYTF. The CDR3, as DNA: TGTGCCAGCAGTGAGACGTTAAGGGGGCGGCCTAACACCGCCTCCTATGGCTACACCTTC. The chain joins TRBV2 to TRBJ1-2; 7 positions agree with TRBD1. The CDR3 is 20 amino acids. After removal of 3 bases from V and 4 bases from J, the junction contained 23 bases not matched to a gene. Per germline, CDR1 SNHLY and CDR2 FYNNEI.

This clone was detected a few times. This chain uses TRBV5-8 with TRBJ2-2; 7 nucleotides agree with TRBD1. J gave up 1 base and V 7 bases, and 4 bases lay outside the gene matches. CDR1 and CDR2 (germline): SGHTS, YDEGEE. The CDR3 totals 14 residues. CDR3 protein: CASLQGENTGELFF. CDR3 DNA sequence: TGTGCCAGCCTCCAGGGGGAGAACACCGGGGAGCTGTTTTTT.

The chain combines TRBV6-6 with TRBJ2-7, with a tentative D call TRBD1 (6 bases). Looked up from germline, CDR1 is MNHNY and CDR2 is SVGAGI (reference sequence). With 2 bases removed from V and 3 bases from J, the gap between germline ends came to 17 bases. The CDR3 contains 16 residues. This CDR3 reads CASSYPQARTDYEQYF. As DNA, the CDR3 is TGTGCCAGCAGTTACCCTCAAGCCCGGACAGACTACGAGCAGTACTTC.